These 13 T cell receptor beta chains came from one sample sequenced in a study of T cells in women clearing cervical HPV infection. Here immunoSEQ multiplex PCR was the method, and the copy in TCRdb shows in-frame clones only, minus some. This table holds 36,000 or so clones. The sample consisted of blood buffy coat. The receptors here all came from a woman aged 18 to 75 with a cervical HPV16 infection that either progressed to CIN3+ or cleared (not recorded which).

On this clone: Sequencing ends 3 residues short of the CDR3 end; the germline J gene provides the rest. The rearrangement links TRBV19 to TRBJ2-3; TRBD1 agrees at 7 bases. V trimming: 7 bases; J trimming: 2 bases; junction bases outside the gene matches: 3. The CDR3 sequence is 13 residues long. Germline-derived CDR1 and CDR2 are LNHDA and SQIVND (reference sequence). CDR3 DNA (partial): TGTGCCAGTAAGGACAGGCTCACAGATACG. Amino acids: CASKDRLTDT. In full, the CDR3 reads CASKDRLTDTQYF.

Points on this clone: The CDR3 end is not reached by the read, which stops 3 residues before it; the germline J gene fills it in. This rearrangement joins TRBV27 to TRBJ2-7; possible D gene TRBD1, 5 bases. CDR1 is MNHEY and CDR2 is SMNVEV in the germline V gene (reference sequence). Trimming left V 0 bases short and J 0 bases short, with 9 bases between. This CDR3 has 15 residues. CDR3 residues: CASSLSTGTSYEQYF. The sequenced CDR3 bases are TGTGCCAGCAGTTTATCCACAGGTACCTCCTACGAG.

As concerns this clone: Read data end 3 residues before the CDR3 end; the end is taken from the germline J gene. The genes are TRBV5-5 and TRBJ1-4, with D maybe TRBD1 (6 bases). The germline V gene encodes CDR1 SGHKS and CDR2 YYEKEE (reference sequence). V gave up 1 base and J gave up 4 bases, with 11 bases separating them. This CDR3 has 15 amino acids. CDR3 sequence reads: CASSLSGGLNEKLFF. CDR3 DNA, as far as it was read: TGTGCCAGCAGCTTGTCGGGGGGGCTTAATGAAAAA.

Note on this clone: The junction shows a germline mismatch at one end, possibly a read error. The read is 3 residues too short to cover the CDR3 end, so that end is filled in from the germline J gene. The genes are TRBV6-2 or TRBV6-3 and TRBJ1-5, with TRBD1 as a possible D gene (6 bases). Germline V CDR1 and CDR2: MNHEY, SVGEGT. The CDR3 extends over 16 amino acids. The CDR3 loop reads CASNYSNPGGNQPQHF. Partial CDR3 DNA: TGTGCCAGCAATTACTCTAATCCAGGGGGCAATCAGCCC.

Turning to this clone: The CDR3 is cut off 3 residues early in the read; its end comes from the germline J gene. This chain joins TRBV20-1 and TRBJ2-3; 7 bases fit TRBD2. CDR3 length: 15 amino acids. Germline V gene data show CDR1 as DFQATT and CDR2 as SNEGSKA (reference sequence). V gave up 0 bases and J gave up 7 bases; unmatched junction bases: 10. CDR3 DNA, as far as it was read: TGCAGTGCTAGAGATTTCCGCGGGGGACTATATACG. Translated: CSARDFRGGLYT. The whole CDR3 protein is CSARDFRGGLYTQYF.

A remark on this clone: Coverage ceases 3 residues before the CDR3 finishes, and the germline J gene fills in the end. The chain recombines TRBV6-2 or TRBV6-3 with TRBJ1-2, with D possibly matching TRBD1 (6 bases). The V end lost 2 bases, the J end lost 4 bases, and 17 bases lay between the germline ends. Germline V gene data show CDR1 as MNHEY and CDR2 as SVGEGT. CDR3 length: 16 residues. The CDR3 DNA, read in part, is TGTGCCAGCAGTTACGACCCGATTACAGGGAGCTATGGC. Its translation is CASSYDPITGSYG. Given in full, the CDR3 is CASSYDPITGSYGYTF.

As for this clone: The CDR3 is cut off 3 residues early in the read; its end comes from the germline J gene. This sequence joins TRBV19 and TRBJ2-5, with D tentatively TRBD1 (6 bases). Germline CDR1 is LNHDA and CDR2 is SQIVND (reference sequence). CDR3 length: 12 amino acids. V was clipped by 10 bases and J by 1 base, with 10 bases between them. The CDR3 sequence: CATSDSQETQYF. The sequenced CDR3 bases are TGTGCCACCTCGGACAGCCAAGAGACC.

CDR3 bases read: TGTGCCAGCAGCAAACGACAGGGGGCAGGTGATGGC. Its translation is CASSKRQGAGDG. From start to end, the CDR3 is CASSKRQGAGDGYTF. J is TRBJ1-2 and V is TRBV7-2; 10 positions match TRBD1. Read sequence stops 3 residues before the CDR3 end, and the germline J gene provides the missing end. The junction had 9 bases not matched to a gene; V was cut back by 5 bases and J by 6 bases. Per germline, CDR1 SGHTA and CDR2 FQGNSA. The CDR3 extends over 15 amino acids.

In the case of this clone: The sequence runs out 3 residues before the end of the CDR3; the remainder is reconstructed from the germline J gene. The V and J genes are TRBV7-2 and TRBJ2-4; 7 bases match TRBD1. CDR3 length: 14 amino acids. CDR1 is SGHTA, CDR2 FQGNSA, per germline. The CDR3 reads CASSPGTVNYGQYF. CDR3 bases read: TGTGCCAGCAGCCCCGGGACAGTTAACTATGGT.

Notes on this clone: Read coverage stops 3 residues before the CDR3 terminus; the germline J gene supplies the remainder. The V call is TRBV7-2, the J call TRBJ1-1; D might be TRBD1 (5 bases). The CDR3 is 15 amino acids. CDR1 and CDR2 from the germline V gene are SGHTA and FQGNSA. The CDR3 DNA, read in part, is TGTGCCAGCAGCTTAAAGGGGAGGGTCACCGAAGAA. Protein: CASSLKGRVTEE. The whole CDR3 protein reads CASSLKGRVTEEAFF. Based on the CDR3 plus reference TRBV7-2 and TRBJ1-1, the full variable domain is GAGVSQSPSNKVTEKGKDVELRCDPISGHTALYWYRQSLGQGLEFLIYFQGNSAPDKSGLPSDRFSAERTGGSVSTLTIQRTQQEDSAVYLCASSLKGRVTEEAFFGQGTRLTVV.

Worth noting for this clone: Sequencing ends 3 residues short of the CDR3 end; the germline J gene provides the rest. This chain connects TRBV18 to TRBJ1-5; D remains unclear. CDR1 is KGHSH, CDR2 LQKENI, per germline. Trimming removed 3 bases from V and 5 bases from J, with 11 bases in between. The CDR3 runs to 14 residues. CDR3 loop: CASSPGGDHQPQHF. Incomplete CDR3 DNA: TGTGCCAGCTCACCCGGCGGGGATCATCAGCCC.

To note about this clone: Read data end 3 residues before the CDR3 end; the end is taken from the germline J gene. This CDR3 is also generated by other DNA sequences in the sample. The chain is built from TRBV18 and TRBJ2-1; D remains ambiguous. With 0 bases removed from V and 1 base from J, the gap between germline ends came to 10 bases. CDR1 KGHSH and CDR2 LQKENI come from the germline V gene. This CDR3 is 16 amino acids long. CDR3 region: CASSPPDFWSYNEQFF. CDR3 DNA, as far as it was read: TGTGCCAGCTCACCACCTGACTTTTGGTCCTACAATGAG.

For this clone: Coverage ceases 3 residues before the CDR3 finishes, and the germline J gene fills in the end. The J gene is TRBJ2-3, the V gene TRBV7-6; D not resolved. Germline lookup yields CDR1 SGHVS and CDR2 FNYEAQ. This CDR3 has 13 residues. CDR3 DNA, as far as it was read: TGTGCCAGCAGCTCAGGAAGCAATCAGCCG. It specifies CASSSGSNQP. The full CDR3 is CASSSGSNQPQYF.